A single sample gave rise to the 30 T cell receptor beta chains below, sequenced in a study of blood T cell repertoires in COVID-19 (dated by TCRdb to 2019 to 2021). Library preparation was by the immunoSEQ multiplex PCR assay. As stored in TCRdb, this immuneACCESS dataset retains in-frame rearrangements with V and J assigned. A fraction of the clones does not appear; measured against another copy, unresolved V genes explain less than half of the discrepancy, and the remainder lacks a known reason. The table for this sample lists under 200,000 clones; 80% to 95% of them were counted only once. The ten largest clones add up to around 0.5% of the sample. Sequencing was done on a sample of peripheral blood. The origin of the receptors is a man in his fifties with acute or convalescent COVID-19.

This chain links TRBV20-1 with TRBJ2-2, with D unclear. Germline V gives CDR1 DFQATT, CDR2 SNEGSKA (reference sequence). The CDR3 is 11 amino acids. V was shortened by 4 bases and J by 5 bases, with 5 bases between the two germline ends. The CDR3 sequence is CSATFTGELFF. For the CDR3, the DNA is TGCAGTGCTACGTTTACCGGGGAGCTGTTTTTT.

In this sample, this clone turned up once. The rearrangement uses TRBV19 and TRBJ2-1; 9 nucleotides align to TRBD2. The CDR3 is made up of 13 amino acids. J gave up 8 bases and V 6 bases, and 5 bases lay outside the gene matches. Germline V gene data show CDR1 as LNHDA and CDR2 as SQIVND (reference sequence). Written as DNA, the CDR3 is TGTGCCAGTAGAGGACTAGCGTTCTATGAGCAGTTCTTC. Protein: CASRGLAFYEQFF.

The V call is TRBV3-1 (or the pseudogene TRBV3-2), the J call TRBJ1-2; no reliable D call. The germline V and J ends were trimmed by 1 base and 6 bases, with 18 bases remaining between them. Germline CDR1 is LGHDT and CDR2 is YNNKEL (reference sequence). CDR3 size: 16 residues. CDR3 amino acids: CASSQGRLAGSNGYTF. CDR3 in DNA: TGTGCCAGCAGCCAAGGTCGGTTGGCCGGGTCAAATGGCTACACCTTC.

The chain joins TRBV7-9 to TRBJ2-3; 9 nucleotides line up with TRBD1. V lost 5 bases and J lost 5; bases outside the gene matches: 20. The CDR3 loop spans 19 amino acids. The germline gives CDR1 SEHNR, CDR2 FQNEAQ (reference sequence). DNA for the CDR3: TGTGCCAGCAGCCCACCCCCGTCTGGCCGGACAGGGGTGATAGATACGCAGTATTTT. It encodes CASSPPPSGRTGVIDTQYF.

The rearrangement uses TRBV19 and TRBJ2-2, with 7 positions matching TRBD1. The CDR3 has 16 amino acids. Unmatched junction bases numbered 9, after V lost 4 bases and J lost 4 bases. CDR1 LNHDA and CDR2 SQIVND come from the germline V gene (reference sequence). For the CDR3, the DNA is TGTGCCAGTAGTAACCAAGGGGGCATCGGCACCGGGGAGCTGTTTTTT. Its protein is CASSNQGGIGTGELFF.

The CDR3 loop is CATSGKGGPGNTIYF. In DNA, the CDR3 is TGTGCCACCAGTGGAAAAGGGGGACCTGGAAACACCATATATTTT. The chain combines TRBV24-1 with TRBJ1-3; TRBD1 is a possible D gene (6 bases). The V end lost 5 bases, the J end lost 2 bases, and 12 bases lay between the germline ends. Germline assignment: CDR1 KGHDR and CDR2 SFDVKD. This CDR3 comprises 15 residues.

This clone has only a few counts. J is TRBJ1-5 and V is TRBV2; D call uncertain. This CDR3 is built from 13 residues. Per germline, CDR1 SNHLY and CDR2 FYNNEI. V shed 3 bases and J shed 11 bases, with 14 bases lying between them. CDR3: CASSEDLRVAQHF. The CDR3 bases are TGTGCCAGCAGTGAGGATCTTCGGGTGGCCCAGCATTTT.

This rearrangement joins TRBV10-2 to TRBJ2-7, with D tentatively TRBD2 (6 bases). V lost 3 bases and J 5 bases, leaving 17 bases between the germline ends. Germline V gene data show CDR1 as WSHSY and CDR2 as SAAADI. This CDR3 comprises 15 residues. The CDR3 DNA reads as TGCGCCAGCAGTGATTGGCGGGGTGGAACTAACGAGCAGTACTTC. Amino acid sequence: CASSDWRGGTNEQYF.

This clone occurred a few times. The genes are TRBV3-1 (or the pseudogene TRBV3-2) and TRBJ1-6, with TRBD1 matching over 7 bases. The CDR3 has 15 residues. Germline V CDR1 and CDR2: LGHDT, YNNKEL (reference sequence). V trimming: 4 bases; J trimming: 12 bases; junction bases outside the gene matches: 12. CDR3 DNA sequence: TGTGCCAGCAGCCCCGACGGAGGGGGCTATTTACCCCTCCACTTT. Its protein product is CASSPDGGGYLPLHF.

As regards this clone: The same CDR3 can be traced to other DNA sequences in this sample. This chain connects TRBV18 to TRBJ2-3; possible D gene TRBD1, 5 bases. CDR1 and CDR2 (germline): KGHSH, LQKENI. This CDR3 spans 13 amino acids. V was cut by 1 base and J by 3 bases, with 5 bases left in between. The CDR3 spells CASSPRQTDTQYF. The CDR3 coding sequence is TGTGCCAGCTCACCACGACAGACAGATACGCAGTATTTT.

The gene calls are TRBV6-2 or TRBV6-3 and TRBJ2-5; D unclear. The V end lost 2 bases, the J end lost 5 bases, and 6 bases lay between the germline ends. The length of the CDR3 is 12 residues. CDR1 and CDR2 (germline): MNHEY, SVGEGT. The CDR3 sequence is CASSYGRETQYF. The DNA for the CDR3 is TGTGCCAGCAGTTACGGTCGGGAGACCCAGTACTTC.

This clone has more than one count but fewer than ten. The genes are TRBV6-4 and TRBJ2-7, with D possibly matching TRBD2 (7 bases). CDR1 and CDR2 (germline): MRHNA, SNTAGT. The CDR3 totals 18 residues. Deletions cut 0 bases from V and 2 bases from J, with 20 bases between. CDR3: CASSDSTSRRGRAYEQYV. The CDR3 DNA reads TGTGCCAGCAGTGACTCGACTTCGAGGCGGGGGCGCGCCTACGAGCAGTACGTC.

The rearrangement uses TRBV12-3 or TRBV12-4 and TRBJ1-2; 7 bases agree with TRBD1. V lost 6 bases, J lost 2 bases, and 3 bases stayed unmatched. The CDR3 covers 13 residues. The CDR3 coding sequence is TGTGCCAGCAGGTCGACAGGGAACTATGGCTACACCTTC. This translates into CASRSTGNYGYTF.

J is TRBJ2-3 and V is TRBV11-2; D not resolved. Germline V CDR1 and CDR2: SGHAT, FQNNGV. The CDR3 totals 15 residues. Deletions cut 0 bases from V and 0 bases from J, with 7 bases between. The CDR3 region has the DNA TGTGCCAGCAGCTTAGATCCGGTTAGCACAGATACGCAGTATTTT. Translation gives CASSLDPVSTDTQYF.

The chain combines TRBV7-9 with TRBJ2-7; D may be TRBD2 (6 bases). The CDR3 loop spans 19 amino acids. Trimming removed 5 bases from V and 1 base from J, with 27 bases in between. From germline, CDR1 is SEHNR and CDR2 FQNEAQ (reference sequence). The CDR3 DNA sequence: TGTGCCAGCAGCCCTAGCGCGAGGGGCCGGATTTTTGGATCCTACGAGCAGTACGTC. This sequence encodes CASSPSARGRIFGSYEQYV.

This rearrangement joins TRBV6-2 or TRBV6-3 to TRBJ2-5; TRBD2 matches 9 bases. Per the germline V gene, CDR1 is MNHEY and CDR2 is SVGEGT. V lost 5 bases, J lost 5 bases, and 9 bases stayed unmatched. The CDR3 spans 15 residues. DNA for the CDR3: TGTGCCAGCAGTCAGCCGCGGGGGGGATCGGAGACCCAGTACTTC. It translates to CASSQPRGGSETQYF.

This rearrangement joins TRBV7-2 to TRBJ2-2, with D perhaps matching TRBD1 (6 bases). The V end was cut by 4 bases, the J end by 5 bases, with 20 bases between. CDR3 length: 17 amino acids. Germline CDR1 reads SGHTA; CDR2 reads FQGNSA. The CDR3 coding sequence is TGTGCCAGCAGCTCGGACAGTCTCGTCGTTGGGACCGGGGAGCTGTTTTTT. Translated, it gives CASSSDSLVVGTGELFF.

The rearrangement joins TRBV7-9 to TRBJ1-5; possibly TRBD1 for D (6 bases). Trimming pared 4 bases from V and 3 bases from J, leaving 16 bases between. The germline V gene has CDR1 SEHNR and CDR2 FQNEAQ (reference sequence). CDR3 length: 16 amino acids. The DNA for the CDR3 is TGTGCCAGCAGCTCGGACAGCCGGAGTAACAATCAGCCCCAGCATTTT. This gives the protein CASSSDSRSNNQPQHF.

CDR3 sequence (DNA): TGTGCCAGCAGCCCGGACAGGGGGTGGGGTGAGCAGTTCTTC. Residues: CASSPDRGWGEQFF. This chain joins TRBV7-2 and TRBJ2-1; 10 bases agree with TRBD1. Germline assignment: CDR1 SGHTA and CDR2 FQGNSA. The CDR3 runs 14 residues. Trimming removed 5 bases from V and 9 bases from J; junction bases left unmatched: 7.

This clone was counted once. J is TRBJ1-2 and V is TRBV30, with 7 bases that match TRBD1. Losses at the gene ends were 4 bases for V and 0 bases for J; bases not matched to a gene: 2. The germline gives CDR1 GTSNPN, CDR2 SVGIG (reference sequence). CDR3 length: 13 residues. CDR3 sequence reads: CAWKTGTNYGYTF. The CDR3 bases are TGTGCCTGGAAGACAGGGACTAACTATGGCTACACCTTC.

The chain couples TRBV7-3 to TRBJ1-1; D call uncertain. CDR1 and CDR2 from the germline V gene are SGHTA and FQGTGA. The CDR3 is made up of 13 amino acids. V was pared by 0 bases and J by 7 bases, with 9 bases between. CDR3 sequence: CASSLTSRIEAFF. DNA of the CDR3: TGTGCCAGCAGCTTAACGTCTAGGATTGAAGCTTTCTTT.

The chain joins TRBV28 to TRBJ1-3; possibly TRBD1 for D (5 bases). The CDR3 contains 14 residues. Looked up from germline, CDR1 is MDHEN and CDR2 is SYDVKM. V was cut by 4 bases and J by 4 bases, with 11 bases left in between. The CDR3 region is CASSSGGTGNTIYF. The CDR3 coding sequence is TGTGCCAGCAGTTCCGGGGGGACGGGAAACACCATATATTTT.

The CDR3 DNA follows: TGTGCCTGGAGTCTCACGGGAGGGATCGGAAACACCATATATTTT. Protein: CAWSLTGGIGNTIYF. The V and J genes are TRBV30 and TRBJ1-3; no reliable D call. Germline CDR1 and CDR2: GTSNPN and SVGIG (reference sequence). The CDR3 is 15 residues long. Trimming shortened V by 2 bases and J by 4 bases, and 15 bases separated the two germline ends.

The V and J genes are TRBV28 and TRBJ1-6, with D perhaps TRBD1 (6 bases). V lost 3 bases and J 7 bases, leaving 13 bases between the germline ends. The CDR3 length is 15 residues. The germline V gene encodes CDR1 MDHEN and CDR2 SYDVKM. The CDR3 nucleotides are TGTGCCAGCAGTTTGAACAGGGCAAAGAATTCACCCCTCCACTTT. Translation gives CASSLNRAKNSPLHF.

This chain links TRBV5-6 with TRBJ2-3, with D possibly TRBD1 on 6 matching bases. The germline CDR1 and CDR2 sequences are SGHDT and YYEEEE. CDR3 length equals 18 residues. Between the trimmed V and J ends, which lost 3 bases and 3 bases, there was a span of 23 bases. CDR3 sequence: CASSSLQGSPSRTDTQYF. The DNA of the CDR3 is TGTGCCAGCAGCTCCCTACAGGGATCACCTAGTCGGACAGATACGCAGTATTTT.

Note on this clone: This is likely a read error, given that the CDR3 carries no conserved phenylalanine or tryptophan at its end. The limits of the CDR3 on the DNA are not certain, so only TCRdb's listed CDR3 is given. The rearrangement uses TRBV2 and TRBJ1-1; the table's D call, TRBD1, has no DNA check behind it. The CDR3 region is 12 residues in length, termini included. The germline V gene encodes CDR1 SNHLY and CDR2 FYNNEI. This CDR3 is CASREHPGQGVN.

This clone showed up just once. Here the CDR3 reads CSVEEGGDTQYF. The CDR3 region has the DNA TGCAGCGTTGAAGAAGGGGGAGATACGCAGTATTTT. The rearrangement links TRBV29-1 to TRBJ2-3; D perhaps matches TRBD1 (6 bases). The length of the CDR3 is 12 residues. Trimming cost V 0 bases and J 5 bases, with 6 bases left between them. Germline values: CDR1 SQVTM, CDR2 ANQGSEA.

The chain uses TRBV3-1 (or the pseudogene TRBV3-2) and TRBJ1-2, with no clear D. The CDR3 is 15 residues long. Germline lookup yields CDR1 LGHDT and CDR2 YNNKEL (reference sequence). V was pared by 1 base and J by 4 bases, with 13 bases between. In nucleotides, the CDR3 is TGTGCCAGCAGCCAAGGATCGGGGATTGGCTATGGCTACACCTTC. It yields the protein CASSQGSGIGYGYTF.

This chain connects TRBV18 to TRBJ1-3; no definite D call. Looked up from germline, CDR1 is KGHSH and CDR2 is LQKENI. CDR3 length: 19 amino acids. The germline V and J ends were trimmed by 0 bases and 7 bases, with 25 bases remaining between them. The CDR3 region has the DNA TGTGCCAGCTCACCACCGGGTTTGCAGTTTTTCCACGGGAGGAACACCATATATTTT. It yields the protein CASSPPGLQFFHGRNTIYF.

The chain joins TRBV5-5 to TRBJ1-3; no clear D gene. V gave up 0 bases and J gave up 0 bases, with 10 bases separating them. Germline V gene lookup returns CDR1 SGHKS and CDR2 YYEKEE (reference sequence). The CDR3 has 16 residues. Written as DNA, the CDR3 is TGTGCCAGCAGCTTGGCGATAGGGAGCTCTGGAAACACCATATATTTT. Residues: CASSLAIGSSGNTIYF. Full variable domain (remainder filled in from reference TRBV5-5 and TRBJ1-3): DAGVTQSPTHLIKTRGQQVTLRCSPISGHKSVSWYQQVLGQGPQFIFQYYEKEERGRGNFPDRFSARQFPNYSSELNVNALLLGDSALYLCASSLAIGSSGNTIYFGEGSWLTVV.